The rows below give T cell receptor beta chains drawn from one sample of a study of blood T cell repertoires in COVID-19. Method: immunoSEQ multiplex PCR; TCRdb's copy keeps in-frame clones and lacks some. The sample records 440,000 or so clones, approximately 91% being singletons. The sample consisted of peripheral blood. The receptors come from a woman between 35 and 50 years old with COVID-19, enrolled during active disease. Each CDR3 is given with its conserved first and last residue. A D gene is named only where the DNA matches it firmly. A row's size may be missing; if present it is once, few, many or a size class.

d_call	clone_size	v_call	j_call	cdr3_nt	cdr3_aa
TRBD2	-	TRBV7-2	TRBJ2-1	TGTGCCAGCAGCTCGACTAGCGGGGGGGCCAACGTGCAGTTCTTC	CASSSTSGGANVQFF
TRBD1	-	TRBV7-9	TRBJ1-1	TGTGCCAGCAGCTTACCCCAGGGGGTAACTGAAGCTTTCTTT	CASSLPQGVTEAFF
-	-	TRBV6-6	TRBJ1-4	TGTGCCAGCACCGAGGGACTTAATGAAAAACTGTTTTTT	CASTEGLNEKLFF
TRBD2	-	TRBV7-3	TRBJ2-3	TGTGCCAGCAGCACCTACGGGACTAGAGAAGATACGCAGTATTTT	CASSTYGTREDTQYF
-	once	TRBV6-6	TRBJ2-1	TGTGCCAGCAGCCCAGACAGTGGGGCATACAATGAGCAGTTCTTC	CASSPDSGAYNEQFF
-	-	TRBV7-2	TRBJ1-1	TGTGCCAGCAGCTTACTGGGGCCCCCGAACACTGAAGCTTTCTTT	CASSLLGPPNTEAFF
-	-	TRBV4-1	TRBJ2-3	TGCGCCAGCAGCCCCGGGGGAACCTTTGGCACAGATACGCAGTATTTT	CASSPGGTFGTDTQYF
TRBD1	once	TRBV27	TRBJ1-4	TGTGCCAGCAGTCCCCCGGGACAGGGTACTGAAAAACTGTTTTTT	CASSPPGQGTEKLFF
TRBD1	few	TRBV28	TRBJ2-2	TGTGCCAGCAGTTTAACAGGGGGAGGGAACACCGGGGAGCTGTTTTTT	CASSLTGGGNTGELFF
-	-	TRBV10-3	TRBJ2-1	TGTGCCATCAGTGAGGACGCAGGAGGCTACAATGAGCAGTTCTTC	CAISEDAGGYNEQFF
-	-	TRBV5-6	TRBJ1-1	TGTGCCAGCAGCCCATACAGGGACACTGAAGCTTTCTTT	CASSPYRDTEAFF
-	-	TRBV10-3	TRBJ2-7	TGTGCCATCAGTGAGTCGTCGAGAGACTCCCCCTACGAGCAGTACTTC	CAISESSRDSPYEQYF
TRBD2	-	TRBV5-1	TRBJ2-1	TGCGCCAGCAGCTTGGTATCGAGCGGGGGTTACAATGAGCAGTTCTTC	CASSLVSSGGYNEQFF